This TCR beta chain was identified in a study of post-analysis software for immune sequencing data (dated by TCRdb to between 2015 and 2016). About the full investigation: Disease courses on record covered relapsing-remitting, secondary progressive and progressive-relapsing multiple sclerosis, though some patients had no subtype annotation. A subset of samples was prepared in parallel using single-end sample barcoding, then pooled and co-amplified after Illumina adapter ligation. Patient repertoires were compared against ten to twelve previously published healthy control repertoires from donors aged 6 to 25 years.

Study-level results and caveats: Strong co-clustering of samples prepared in the same batch was shown by direct clustering with F measure, prompting a batch-effect correction. Normalized Chao1 diversity was significantly lower in multiple sclerosis patients than controls, suggesting substantial peripheral T-cell clonal expansion. The multiple sclerosis patient group was slightly younger than the control group. Significantly higher frequencies in patients than in controls were found for a few TRBV segments, including TRBV5-6, TRBV5-1 and TRBV20-1.

The CDR3 runs 15 amino acids, cysteine and phenylalanine included. The kept DNA is CDR3 alone, 45 bases in frame from the first base. In the germline V gene, CDR1 corresponds to MNHEY and CDR2 to SVGAGI. V and J are trimmed by 6 bases and 5 bases, and the gene matches miss 11 bases of the junction. To demonstrate the VDJtools post-analysis software, TCR beta repertoires were profiled from the peripheral blood of 13 young patients with multiple sclerosis. The multiple sclerosis patients were children and adolescents ranging in age from roughly 6 to 15 years. This clonotype turned up a few times. Its recognized antigen is unknown. The input lacks base qualities; no much larger clone sits a single base away. The library was obtained by PCR. The instrument was an Illumina HiSeq 2500. Unique molecular identifiers were incorporated into TCR beta cDNA libraries to reduce PCR and sequencing biases. Every 1 to 10 million input T cells yielded roughly 0.5 million cDNA molecules, meaning each molecule approximated one T cell. Patient libraries were prepared and sequenced with the same protocol used for the earlier healthy control dataset. Within a given batch, samples were prepared together, multiplexed and sequenced on the same HiSeq lane. As for how the authors treated the data: Raw barcoded reads were processed with MIGEC, discarding single-read molecular identifier groups before consensus assembly and CDR3 extraction. VDJtools was used for post-analysis of the clonotype tables, and diversity was normalized by down-sampling every dataset to the size of the smallest sample. In repertoire overlap clustering, CDR3 amino acid sequences, but not nucleotide sequences, were matched to correct batch-related cross-sample contamination. The raw public data were reprocessed by TCRdb itself: fastp quality trimming at Q25, MiXCR clonotype calling, in-frame beta chains only. Each entry merges the rows of one CDR3 protein and shows their most common DNA and genes. The V and J calls were determined by TCRdb, not by the authors. Across this sample there are some 690,000 distinct CDR3 sequences, with roughly three fifths seen only once. The ten largest clones represent over 9% of the sample.

The specimen was blood. The sequence derives from a girl aged 2-10 years with multiple sclerosis. Here the chain combines TRBV6-5 and TRBJ1-2; 8 bases in between match TRBD1. CDR3 loop: CASSGTGTGVYGYTF. The DNA sequence is given as TGTGCCAGCAGCGGCACCGGGACAGGCGTATATGGCTACACCTTC.